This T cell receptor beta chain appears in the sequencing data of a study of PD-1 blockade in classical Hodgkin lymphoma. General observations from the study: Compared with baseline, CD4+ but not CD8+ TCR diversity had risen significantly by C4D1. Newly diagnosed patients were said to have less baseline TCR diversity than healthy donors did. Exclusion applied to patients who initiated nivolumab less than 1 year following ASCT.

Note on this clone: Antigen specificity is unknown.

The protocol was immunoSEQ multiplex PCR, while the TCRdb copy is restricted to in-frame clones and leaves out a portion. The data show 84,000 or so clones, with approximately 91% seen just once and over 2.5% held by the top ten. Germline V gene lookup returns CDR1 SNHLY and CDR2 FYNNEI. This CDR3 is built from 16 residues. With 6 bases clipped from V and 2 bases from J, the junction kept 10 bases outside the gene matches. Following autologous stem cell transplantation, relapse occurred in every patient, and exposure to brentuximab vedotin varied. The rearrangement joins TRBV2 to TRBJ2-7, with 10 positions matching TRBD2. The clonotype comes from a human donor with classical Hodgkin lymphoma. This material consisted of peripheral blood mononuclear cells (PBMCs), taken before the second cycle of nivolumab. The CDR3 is CASRTYPLAGTYEQYF. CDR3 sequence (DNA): TGTGCCAGCAGAACATACCCACTAGCGGGGACCTACGAGCAGTACTTC.